Presented here are 28 T cell receptor beta chains from one specimen sequenced in a study of graft-versus-host responses after intestinal transplantation (dated by TCRdb to about 2021). Library preparation was by the immunoSEQ multiplex PCR assay. Not all clones reach the TCRdb copy of this immuneACCESS table, which keeps in-frame sequences only. Checked studies attribute under half of the gap to unresolved V genes and leave the rest unexplained. This sample gives tens of thousands of clones in total; 90% of them show up just once. 3.5% to 5% of the sample rests with the top ten. Per the publication, the time point label means: cells obtained before transplantation from donor or recipient. These receptors' antigens are unknown. Sample: unstimulated CD8+ T cells sorted from spleen or lymph node cells, taken before transplant. These receptors were obtained from a human donor who was the organ donor for an intestinal transplant.

This clone was seen a single time. The chain is built from TRBV30 and TRBJ1-5; D is uncertain. V dropped 5 bases and J dropped 6 bases, with 8 bases sitting between them. Germline CDR1 and CDR2: GTSNPN and SVGIG (reference sequence). The length of the CDR3 is 11 residues. CDR3 coding DNA: TGTGCCTGGGGACTAAGTCAGCCCCAGCATTTT. It encodes CAWGLSQPQHF.

This clone came up a few times. The CDR3 bases are TGTGCCAGCAGCTTCGGGGACAGCTACGAGCAGTACGTC. As protein: CASSFGDSYEQYV. V and J are TRBV5-4 and TRBJ2-7; TRBD1 matches 7 bases. V trimming: 2 bases; J trimming: 3 bases; junction bases outside the gene matches: 2. The CDR3 is made up of 13 amino acids. The germline V gene encodes CDR1 SGHNT and CDR2 YYREEE (reference sequence).

The genes are TRBV6-1 and TRBJ1-1, with D uncertain. CDR3 length equals 16 residues. The V end was cut by 2 bases, the J end by 0 bases, with 13 bases between. Germline assignment: CDR1 MNHNS and CDR2 SASEGT. The CDR3 spells CASSELLGGVNTEAFF. The CDR3 nucleotides read TGTGCCAGCAGTGAACTTCTGGGCGGGGTGAACACTGAAGCTTTCTTT.

The chain is built from TRBV28 and TRBJ2-2, with D unclear. CDR3 length: 16 amino acids. Germline V gene sequence: CDR1 MDHEN, CDR2 SYDVKM. The ends were cut back, 2 bases at V and 0 bases at J, with 10 bases in the middle. The chain's CDR3 is CASSLDRPANTGELFF. CDR3 DNA: TGTGCCAGCAGTTTAGATCGCCCGGCGAACACCGGGGAGCTGTTTTTT.

The chain couples TRBV7-6 to TRBJ1-1; D might be TRBD1 (6 bases). Germline values: CDR1 SGHVS, CDR2 FNYEAQ. The V end lost 0 bases, the J end lost 0 bases, and 17 bases lay between the germline ends. This CDR3 has 18 residues. The CDR3 DNA reads TGTGCCAGCAGCTTAGCGCCCCCTTCCGGACAGCTGAACACTGAAGCTTTCTTT. Residues: CASSLAPPSGQLNTEAFF. The entire variable domain, with the rest obtained from reference TRBV7-6 and TRBJ1-1, is as follows: GAGVSQSPRYKVTKRGQDVALRCDPISGHVSLYWYRQALGQGPEFLTYFNYEAQQDKSGLPNDRFSAERPEGSISTLTIQRTEQRDSAMYRCASSLAPPSGQLNTEAFFGQGTRLTVV.

The chain carries TRBV5-6 and TRBJ2-7; 10 bases line up with TRBD1. CDR1 SGHDT and CDR2 YYEEEE come from the germline V gene. This CDR3 comprises 17 residues. The ends lost 4 bases at V and 6 bases at J; junction bases unmatched: 16. This CDR3 is CASSPTYPGQGFAEQYV. The CDR3 DNA reads TGTGCCAGCAGCCCAACATACCCGGGACAGGGGTTTGCCGAGCAGTACGTC.

This chain uses TRBV7-6 with TRBJ2-1; possible D gene TRBD1, 6 bases. The CDR3 spans 15 residues. Trimming cost V 5 bases and J 4 bases, with 15 bases left between them. In germline, CDR1 is SGHVS, CDR2 FNYEAQ. CDR3 amino acids: CASSQDRSSYNEQFF. The CDR3 DNA sequence: TGTGCCAGCAGCCAAGACAGGTCTTCGTACAATGAGCAGTTCTTC.

V and J are TRBV6-4 and TRBJ2-3, with unresolved D. The germline V and J ends were trimmed by 6 bases and 2 bases, with 12 bases remaining between them. The CDR3 loop spans 14 amino acids. Germline-derived CDR1 and CDR2 are MRHNA and SNTAGT. CDR3: CASSEMLDTDTQYF. CDR3 coding DNA: TGTGCCAGCAGCGAGATGTTAGACACAGATACGCAGTATTTT.

This chain uses TRBV7-2 with TRBJ2-1; possible D gene TRBD1, 6 bases. The CDR3 spans 17 residues. Looked up from germline, CDR1 is SGHTA and CDR2 is FQGNSA. V was trimmed by 0 bases and J by 9 bases, leaving 21 bases between them. This chain's CDR3 is CASSLALITGKGGEQFF. Here the CDR3 DNA reads TGTGCCAGCAGCTTAGCGCTAATAACAGGGAAGGGTGGTGAGCAGTTCTTC.

This clone was picked up one time. This chain connects TRBV4-1 to TRBJ1-1; tentative D call: TRBD1 (6 bases). The germline CDR1 and CDR2 sequences are MGHRA and YSYEKL. V shed 2 bases and J shed 3 bases, with 10 bases lying between them. This CDR3 region has 14 residues. The CDR3 nucleotides read TGCGCCAGCAGCCAAACACAGGGCGACACTGAAGCTTTCTTT. Its protein is CASSQTQGDTEAFF.

The V and J genes are TRBV5-4 and TRBJ2-3; maybe TRBD2 (6 bases). CDR1 and CDR2 from the germline V gene are SGHNT and YYREEE (reference sequence). This CDR3 comprises 13 residues. V lost 2 bases and J 5 bases, leaving 9 bases between the germline ends. CDR3 DNA sequence: TGTGCCAGCAGCTTAAGGGGAGGAGATACGCAGTATTTT. It is translated as CASSLRGGDTQYF.

This chain joins TRBV27 and TRBJ2-1; the match to TRBD2 covers 14 bases. V lost 5 bases and J lost 8; bases outside the gene matches: 2. The V gene's germline CDR1 is MNHEY and CDR2 SMNVEV (reference sequence). The CDR3 runs to 14 residues. CDR3 loop: CASSRLAGGDEQFF. In DNA, the CDR3 is TGTGCCAGCAGTAGACTAGCGGGGGGGGATGAGCAGTTCTTC.

The V gene is TRBV19, the J gene TRBJ2-3; 11 bases map to TRBD2. Germline loops: CDR1 LNHDA, CDR2 SQIVND (reference sequence). The CDR3 covers 14 residues. The V segment lost 7 bases and the J segment 3 bases; nucleotides outside the gene matches: 3. The CDR3 here is CASKRLAGTDTQYF. The DNA of the CDR3 is TGTGCCAGTAAGCGACTAGCGGGGACAGATACGCAGTATTTT.

This rearrangement joins TRBV6-5 to TRBJ1-2, with D unresolved. CDR1 and CDR2 (germline): MNHEY, SVGAGI. The CDR3 totals 14 residues. V dropped 5 bases and J dropped 4 bases, with 14 bases sitting between them. CDR3 bases: TGTGCCAGCAGTCTTCGGGGTACTGCCTATGGCTACACCTTC. Amino acid sequence: CASSLRGTAYGYTF.

The V and J genes are TRBV4-2 and TRBJ2-1; weak D call: TRBD2 (5 bases). V lost 7 bases and J lost 0, with 13 bases in between. The germline gives CDR1 LGHNA, CDR2 YNFKEQ. This CDR3 has 15 residues. Written as DNA, the CDR3 is TGTGCCAGCACCTTTGGACTGAGCTCCTACAATGAGCAGTTCTTC. This gives the protein CASTFGLSSYNEQFF.

The chain carries TRBV5-6 and TRBJ2-7; D is undetermined. The V end was cut by 4 bases, the J end by 2 bases, with 7 bases between. Germline V lookup: CDR1 SGHDT, CDR2 YYEEEE. This CDR3 contains 12 residues. In nucleotides, the CDR3 is TGTGCCAGCAGCAAACAGACCTACGAGCAGTACGTC. This encodes CASSKQTYEQYV.

V is TRBV6-1 and J is TRBJ1-1; 7 bases match TRBD1. CDR3 length: 14 residues. The V gene end was trimmed by 0 bases and the J gene end by 5 bases; junction bases not matched to a gene: 3. The germline gives CDR1 MNHNS, CDR2 SASEGT. The CDR3 DNA follows: TGTGCCAGCAGTGAAGCACGCAGGGGGACTGAAGCTTTCTTT. It translates to CASSEARRGTEAFF.

V is TRBV4-1 and J is TRBJ1-1, with D possibly TRBD1 on 6 matching bases. The CDR3 has 15 residues. CDR1 and CDR2 from the germline V gene are MGHRA and YSYEKL. The V end was cut by 3 bases, the J end by 0 bases, with 11 bases between. CDR3 protein: CASSHVTGLNTEAFF. The CDR3 DNA is TGCGCCAGCAGCCATGTAACAGGGCTGAACACTGAAGCTTTCTTT.

The chain carries TRBV28 and TRBJ2-7; D is perhaps TRBD1 (5 bases). This CDR3 comprises 14 residues. CDR1 is MDHEN, CDR2 SYDVKM, per germline. V lost 3 bases to trimming and J lost 0 bases, with 9 bases between them. CDR3 residues: CASSFSDSSYEQYV. CDR3 coding DNA: TGTGCCAGCAGTTTCTCCGACAGCTCCTACGAGCAGTACGTC.

The chain is built from TRBV15 and TRBJ2-1, with TRBD2 matching 9 bases. V was pared by 1 base and J by 4 bases, with 8 bases of the junction left unmatched. This CDR3 contains 17 residues. Germline CDR1 and CDR2: LNHNV and YYDKDF (reference sequence). CDR3 bases: TGTGCCACCAGCAGAGGAGATGAAGCGGGGGGTTACAATGAGCAGTTCTTC. Translation: CATSRGDEAGGYNEQFF.

The chain has TRBV29-1 and TRBJ1-5; 7 bases align to TRBD1. CDR1 SQVTM and CDR2 ANQGSEA come from the germline V gene. V shed 1 base, J shed 7 bases, and the junction held 7 bases outside the gene matches. This CDR3 contains 14 residues. The CDR3 DNA reads as TGCAGCGTTGAAGCCGACAGGGTAGGGCAGCCCCAGCATTTT. Translation gives CSVEADRVGQPQHF. Full variable domain (missing parts from reference TRBV29-1 and TRBJ1-5): SAVISQKPSRDICQRGTSLTIQCQVDSQVTMMFWYRQQPGQSLTLIATANQGSEATYESGFVIDKFPISRPNLTFSTLTVSNMSPEDSSIYLCSVEADRVGQPQHFGDGTRLSIL.

The chain is built from TRBV9 and TRBJ1-6; D not certain. Looked up from germline, CDR1 is SGDLS and CDR2 is YYNGEE. The CDR3 runs to 15 residues. With 0 bases removed from V and 0 bases from J, the gap between germline ends came to 4 bases. CDR3 nucleotide sequence: TGTGCCAGCAGCGTAGGGAGCTCCTATAATTCACCCCTCCACTTT. Residues: CASSVGSSYNSPLHF.

The chain is built from TRBV6-6 and TRBJ1-3; D not certain. The V end was cut by 6 bases, the J end by 2 bases, with 17 bases between. Germline CDR1 MNHNY, CDR2 SVGAGI (reference sequence). This CDR3 comprises 16 residues. DNA for the CDR3: TGTGCCAGCAGCGTGACCGGGGTTACTACTGGAAACACCATATATTTT. Translated, it gives CASSVTGVTTGNTIYF.

This chain links TRBV27 with TRBJ2-1, with 9 bases identical to TRBD2. Germline CDR1 and CDR2: MNHEY and SMNVEV (reference sequence). The V and J ends lost 2 bases and 0 bases, in that order; junction bases with no gene match: 11. This CDR3 region has 19 residues. The CDR3 loop reads CASSLIAGAPSSSYNEQFF. The CDR3 DNA follows: TGTGCCAGCAGTTTAATAGCGGGGGCCCCATCAAGCTCCTACAATGAGCAGTTCTTC.

The genes are TRBV4-1 and TRBJ1-1; 7 bases fit TRBD1. This CDR3 spans 18 amino acids. CDR1 and CDR2 from the germline V gene are MGHRA and YSYEKL. The V and J ends lost 1 base and 6 bases, in that order; junction bases with no gene match: 17. CDR3 sequence (DNA): TGCGCCAGCAGCCAAGCTCACTTCACCTTCGGACAGGAGGCTGAAGCTTTCTTT. It translates to CASSQAHFTFGQEAEAFF.

The chain carries TRBV7-2 and TRBJ1-6; TRBD1 matches at 7 bases. V dropped 1 base and J dropped 3; count of bases not matched to a gene: 9. This CDR3 spans 18 amino acids. The germline gives CDR1 SGHTA, CDR2 FQGNSA. Here the CDR3 reads CASSLVSLGTDYNSPLHF. DNA for the CDR3: TGTGCCAGCAGCTTAGTCTCTTTGGGGACAGACTATAATTCACCCCTCCACTTT. The whole variable domain, filled in from reference TRBV7-2 and TRBJ1-6, reads GAGVSQSPSNKVTEKGKDVELRCDPISGHTALYWYRQSLGQGLEFLIYFQGNSAPDKSGLPSDRFSAERTGGSVSTLTIQRTQQEDSAVYLCASSLVSLGTDYNSPLHFGNGTRLTVT.

The chain links TRBV27 to TRBJ2-5; a possible D gene is TRBD2 (7 bases). The CDR3 has 15 residues. The germline V and J ends were trimmed by 0 bases and 5 bases, with 13 bases remaining between them. Germline loops: CDR1 MNHEY, CDR2 SMNVEV (reference sequence). The CDR3 coding sequence is TGTGCCAGCAGTTTATCGGGGGGGGGCGTGGAGACCCAGTACTTC. Its protein is CASSLSGGGVETQYF.

The V gene is TRBV15, the J gene TRBJ2-1, with a tentative D call TRBD2 (6 bases). Germline V gene sequence: CDR1 LNHNV, CDR2 YYDKDF (reference sequence). Deletions cut 2 bases from V and 0 bases from J, with 8 bases between. The CDR3 is 15 residues long. CDR3 DNA: TGTGCCACCAGCAGAACGACTAGCTCCTACAATGAGCAGTTCTTC. It codes for CATSRTTSSYNEQFF.